Shown below are 21 T cell receptor beta chains from a single sample sequenced in a study of T cell repertoires in cytomegalovirus infection. These receptors' antigens are unknown. MiXCR was run by TCRdb on the reads, yielding one entry per CDR3 protein. The repertoire consists of 450,000 to 600,000 distinct CDR3 sequences, with around 35% occurring once and the leading ten covering 17%. The material was cultured PBMCs, obtained from culture after CMV antigen stimulation. These receptors all stem from a human donor in good health (CMV status not recorded). Some clones in this sample may be carry-over from other donors' samples.

J is TRBJ2-1 and V is TRBV20-1, with 10 bases matching TRBD1. With V trimmed by 0 bases and J by 4 bases, 3 bases remained unmatched. The CDR3 runs to 15 residues. From germline, CDR1 is DFQATT and CDR2 SNEGSKA (reference sequence). The CDR3 is CSARDGQGVYNEQFF. The DNA of the CDR3 is TGCAGTGCTAGAGACGGACAGGGGGTATACAATGAGCAGTTCTTC.

This clonotype was picked up a small number of times. This chain joins TRBV20-1 and TRBJ2-7; D might be TRBD1 (5 bases). The CDR3 runs 15 residues. Germline V gene lookup returns CDR1 DFQATT and CDR2 SNEGSKA (reference sequence). V shed 0 bases and J shed 6 bases, with 18 bases lying between them. The CDR3, as DNA: TGCAGTGCTAGAGATCACAGGCTTTTGCTCGGCGAGCAGTACTTC. This sequence encodes CSARDHRLLLGEQYF.

This clonotype has ten or more counts. The V gene is TRBV7-6, the J gene TRBJ1-2; unclear D gene. V was clipped by 5 bases and J by 1 base, with 14 bases between them. The CDR3 extends over 15 amino acids. Germline assignment: CDR1 SGHVS and CDR2 FNYEAQ. CDR3 sequence reads: CASSPRTAVNYGYTF. DNA of the CDR3: TGTGCCAGCAGCCCGAGAACGGCAGTTAACTATGGCTACACCTTC. Based on the CDR3 plus reference TRBV7-6 and TRBJ1-2, the full variable domain is GAGVSQSPRYKVTKRGQDVALRCDPISGHVSLYWYRQALGQGPEFLTYFNYEAQQDKSGLPNDRFSAERPEGSISTLTIQRTEQRDSAMYRCASSPRTAVNYGYTFGSGTRLTVV.

The rearrangement uses TRBV14 and TRBJ1-1; a weak D match, TRBD1 (5 bases). Per germline, CDR1 SGHDN and CDR2 FVKESK. The CDR3 length is 12 residues. Trimming left V 1 base short and J 12 bases short, with 12 bases between. The CDR3 region has the DNA TGTGCCAGCAGCCAAGTCCGGGACGAAACTTTCTTT. As protein: CASSQVRDETFF.

This clonotype has a handful of counts. The chain employs TRBV7-2 and TRBJ2-3, with D possibly TRBD1 on 6 matching bases. V lost 2 bases, J lost 4 bases, and 10 bases lay in between. The CDR3 loop spans 14 amino acids. The V gene's germline CDR1 is SGHTA and CDR2 FQGNSA. For the CDR3, the DNA is TGTGCCAGCAGCTTACAGGGGCGGGCAGATACGCAGTATTTT. Its protein product is CASSLQGRADTQYF.

The CDR3 DNA is TGTGCCATCAGTGAGGTCCCCTACGAGCAGTACTTC. Encoded protein: CAISEVPYEQYF. The chain joins TRBV10-3 to TRBJ2-7; no clear D gene. The germline gives CDR1 ENHRY, CDR2 SYGVKD. This CDR3 has 12 residues. V lost 2 bases and J lost 2, with 4 bases in between.

This clonotype was observed at least ten times. V usage is TRBV7-2 and J usage is TRBJ2-5; weak D call: TRBD1 (6 bases). Looked up from germline, CDR1 is SGHTA and CDR2 is FQGNSA. The CDR3 totals 15 residues. Trimming removed 5 bases at V and 4 bases at J, with 17 bases between. CDR3 loop: CASSRQAYQGETQYF. DNA of the CDR3: TGTGCCAGCAGCAGACAGGCCTACCAGGGAGAGACCCAGTACTTC.

The J gene is TRBJ1-2, the V gene TRBV20-1; D uncertain. Germline V gives CDR1 DFQATT, CDR2 SNEGSKA (reference sequence). Trimming removed 3 bases from V and 5 bases from J, with 13 bases in between. The CDR3 contains 13 residues. The CDR3 DNA follows: TGCAGTGCTAGGAAGCGGACGGATTATGGCTACACCTTC. It codes for CSARKRTDYGYTF.

This chain joins TRBV2 and TRBJ2-5; 12 nucleotides agree with TRBD2. Trimming took 8 bases from V and 5 from J; bases not matched to a gene: 6. CDR1 SNHLY and CDR2 FYNNEI come from the germline V gene. This CDR3 has 14 residues. The CDR3 DNA reads TGTGCCAGCGGGGCGACTAGCGGGAGCGAGACCCAGTACTTC. As protein: CASGATSGSETQYF. Using reference TRBV2 and TRBJ2-5 for the parts outside the CDR3, the full variable domain is EPEVTQTPSHQVTQMGQEVILRCVPISNHLYFYWYRQILGQKVEFLVSFYNNEISEKSEIFDDQFSVERPDGSNFTLKIRSTKLEDSAMYFCASGATSGSETQYFGPGTRLLVL.

V and J are TRBV12-3 or TRBV12-4 and TRBJ2-7; 8 nucleotides match TRBD1. The CDR3 runs to 16 residues. V dropped 6 bases and J dropped 1; count of bases not matched to a gene: 11. CDR3 sequence reads: CASRSTGGPSSYEQYF. The CDR3 nucleotides are TGTGCCAGCAGGTCCACAGGGGGTCCTTCTTCCTACGAGCAGTACTTC.

This clonotype was seen ten or more times. The chain employs TRBV9 and TRBJ1-6, with TRBD1 matching 9 bases. The junction had 12 bases not matched to a gene; V was cut back by 4 bases and J by 13 bases. The CDR3 totals 15 residues. Germline loops: CDR1 SGDLS, CDR2 YYNGEE. The CDR3 sequence: CASSMTGQGNGPLHF. The CDR3 DNA sequence: TGTGCCAGCAGCATGACGGGACAGGGTAACGGGCCCCTCCACTTT.

This clonotype was picked up many times. The rearrangement uses TRBV7-2 and TRBJ2-3, with TRBD2 matching over 9 bases. Germline lookup yields CDR1 SGHTA and CDR2 FQGNSA. Trimming cost V 1 base and J 2 bases; bases outside gene matches: 13. The CDR3 covers 19 residues. CDR3 sequence (DNA): TGTGCCAGCAGCTTAGGCGGGAGGGCCAGTGCGGGGGCCACAGATACGCAGTATTTT. Protein product: CASSLGGRASAGATDTQYF.

This clonotype was seen a handful of times. The chain has TRBV27 and TRBJ1-4, with D perhaps TRBD1 (5 bases). The V and J ends lost 0 bases and 6 bases respectively, with 14 bases between them. This CDR3 is 16 amino acids long. Germline-derived CDR1 and CDR2 are MNHEY and SMNVEV (reference sequence). CDR3 bases: TGTGCCAGCAGTTTATCAGGAGACCAGGGTGATGAAAAACTGTTTTTT. Translated, it gives CASSLSGDQGDEKLFF.

This clonotype was found a few times. The CDR3 nucleotides read TGTGCCAGCAGCCTCGGGACAGTGCAAAGCAATCAGCCCCAGCATTTT. Translation: CASSLGTVQSNQPQHF. V is TRBV7-8 and J is TRBJ1-5; 7 bases map to TRBD1. CDR1 and CDR2 from the germline V gene are SGHVS and FQNEAQ. V was pared by 5 bases and J by 1 base, with 8 bases of the junction left unmatched. The CDR3 spans 16 residues.

The V gene is TRBV20-1, the J gene TRBJ2-3; 7 nucleotides match TRBD1. V gave up 5 bases and J gave up 2 bases; unmatched junction bases: 7. This CDR3 is built from 14 residues. CDR1 and CDR2 from the germline V gene are DFQATT and SNEGSKA (reference sequence). The CDR3 is CSARAGGFTDTQYF. The CDR3 DNA reads TGCAGTGCTCGGGCAGGGGGTTTCACAGATACGCAGTATTTT.

J is TRBJ2-1 and V is TRBV19; D call uncertain. The CDR3 loop spans 13 amino acids. Trimming shortened V by 2 bases and J by 6 bases, and 8 bases separated the two germline ends. Germline CDR1 and CDR2: LNHDA and SQIVND (reference sequence). The CDR3 region is CASSIIRSNEQFF. The DNA for the CDR3 is TGTGCCAGTAGTATAATAAGGAGCAATGAGCAGTTCTTC.

The chain links TRBV24-1 to TRBJ2-5, with 7 positions matching TRBD1. Germline V gene lookup returns CDR1 KGHDR and CDR2 SFDVKD. After removal of 5 bases from V and 4 bases from J, the junction contained 0 bases not matched to a gene. This CDR3 is 12 amino acids long. The CDR3 coding sequence is TGTGCCACCAGTGCAGGGGGAGAGACCCAGTACTTC. It encodes CATSAGGETQYF.

The rearrangement joins TRBV15 to TRBJ1-3, with D possibly matching TRBD1 (6 bases). The CDR3 totals 15 residues. Germline V CDR1 and CDR2: LNHNV, YYDKDF (reference sequence). V was clipped by 3 bases and J by 2 bases, with 11 bases between them. CDR3 loop: CATSSNGQTGNTIYF. The CDR3 nucleotides are TGTGCCACCAGCAGTAACGGACAGACTGGAAACACCATATATTTT.

The rearrangement uses TRBV7-2 and TRBJ2-1; 8 bases are shared with TRBD2. Looked up from germline, CDR1 is SGHTA and CDR2 is FQGNSA. CDR3 length equals 16 residues. J gave up 3 bases and V 0 bases, and 4 bases lay outside the gene matches. For the CDR3, the DNA is TGTGCCAGCAGCTTAGCCGGGACTAGGGGCTACAATGAGCAGTTCTTC. This encodes CASSLAGTRGYNEQFF.

This clonotype came up a few times. This chain connects TRBV7-2 to TRBJ1-2, with TRBD1 matching 7 bases. The CDR3 is 13 amino acids. Germline trimming cut 6 bases from V and 4 bases from J; bases unmatched to any gene: 5. The V gene's germline CDR1 is SGHTA and CDR2 FQGNSA. In DNA, the CDR3 is TGTGCCAGCAGGCCGTCAGGGGGCTATGGCTACACCTTC. Amino acid sequence: CASRPSGGYGYTF.

This clonotype was counted only a few times. The chain carries TRBV7-8 and TRBJ1-4; 10 bases match TRBD1. Losses at the gene ends were 6 bases for V and 8 bases for J; bases not matched to a gene: 9. This CDR3 has 15 residues. Germline CDR1 and CDR2: SGHVS and FQNEAQ. The CDR3 region has the DNA TGTGCCAGCAGGGGACAGGGGCCCTTTCGGGAAAAACTGTTTTTT. Translation: CASRGQGPFREKLFF.